This TCR beta chain stems from a study of CD8 T cells in ankylosing spondylitis. Deletions cut 1 base from V and 2 bases from J, with 12 bases between. This CDR3 spans 15 amino acids. From germline, CDR1 is MGHDK and CDR2 SYGVNS. Molecular-barcoded quantitative 5'-RACE produced these TCR beta libraries. Via MiXCR, TCRdb re-called the 5' RACE reads, giving one row per CDR3 protein. In the table there are about 330,000 distinct CDR3 sequences, roughly 8% of which are singletons. Study-wide results and caveats: Within peripheral blood, clones linked to disease were CD8+ and relatively rare. Several of the motif variants were reported before in synovial fluid and blood from reactive arthritis. Enrichment of disease-linked clones was reportedly significant in matched ankylosing spondylitis synovial fluid. Blood of patients with ankylosing spondylitis appeared to be characterized by a TCR beta motif of eight or nine highly homologous variants.

This clonotype has just a few counts. Its antigen is unidentified. The genes are TRBV25-1 and TRBJ2-7; perhaps TRBD1 as D (6 bases). Sequenced material: blood, either unsorted or a sorted T cell fraction (not recorded which). The receptor was isolated from a male donor with ankylosing spondylitis. In nucleotides, the CDR3 is TGTGCCAGCAGTGAATCCCGGACAGATCCCTACGAGCAGTACTTC. This encodes CASSESRTDPYEQYF.